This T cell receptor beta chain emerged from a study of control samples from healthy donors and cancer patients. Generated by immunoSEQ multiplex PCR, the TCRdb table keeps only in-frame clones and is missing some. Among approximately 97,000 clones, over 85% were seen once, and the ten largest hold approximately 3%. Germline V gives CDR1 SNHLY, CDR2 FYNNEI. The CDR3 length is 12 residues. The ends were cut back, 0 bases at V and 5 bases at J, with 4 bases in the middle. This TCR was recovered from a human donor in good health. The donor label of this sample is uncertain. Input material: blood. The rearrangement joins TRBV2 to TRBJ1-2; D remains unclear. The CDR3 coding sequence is TGTGCCAGCAGTGAAGCGGGATATGGCTACACCTTC. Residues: CASSEAGYGYTF. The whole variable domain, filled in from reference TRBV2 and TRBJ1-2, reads EPEVTQTPSHQVTQMGQEVILRCVPISNHLYFYWYRQILGQKVEFLVSFYNNEISEKSEIFDDQFSVERPDGSNFTLKIRSTKLEDSAMYFCASSEAGYGYTFGSGTRLTVV.